This TCR beta chain is from a study of radiation and T cells in renal cell carcinoma. The method was immunoSEQ multiplex PCR; TCRdb's version includes in-frame clones alone and lacks a portion of them. The sample shows 97,000 or so clones, 84% of them seen only once. Time point here: blood 4 weeks post-SBRT, at nephrectomy. Regarding treatment: 15 Gy SBRT to primary tumor, nephrectomy 4 weeks later. Nephrectomy followed 15 Gy stereotactic body radiation by 4 weeks. The patient's renal cell carcinoma had clear cell pathology. In the case of this clone: Its antigen is still unknown.

Findings and caveats of the study: From baseline, blood top tumor clonotypes peaked at 2 weeks post-radiation. Without pretreatment biopsies, baseline tumor clonotype presence was undetermined.

This material consisted of blood, taken from a patient whose treatment included radiotherapy and nephrectomy. This TCR derives from a man in his 60s with renal cell carcinoma.

The CDR3: CASSLDQSNQPQHF. CDR3 coding DNA: TGTGCCAGCAGCTTGGACCAGTCCAATCAGCCCCAGCATTTT. The chain is built from TRBV5-6 and TRBJ1-5, with D unclear. The germline gives CDR1 SGHDT, CDR2 YYEEEE. This CDR3 is 14 amino acids long. Trimming took off 0 bases at V and 3 bases at J, with 7 bases between the two ends.